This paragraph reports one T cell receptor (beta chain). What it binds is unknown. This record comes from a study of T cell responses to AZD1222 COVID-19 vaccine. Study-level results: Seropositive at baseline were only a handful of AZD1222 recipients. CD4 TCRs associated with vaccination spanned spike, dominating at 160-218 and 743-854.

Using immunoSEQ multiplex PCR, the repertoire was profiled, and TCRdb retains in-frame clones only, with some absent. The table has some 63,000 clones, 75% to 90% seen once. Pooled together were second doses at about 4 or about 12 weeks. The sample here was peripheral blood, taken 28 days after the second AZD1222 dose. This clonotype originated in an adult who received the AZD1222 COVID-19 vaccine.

The CDR3 sequence is CASSLPGGLTDTQYF. In DNA form, the CDR3 reads TGTGCCAGCAGCCTACCGGGGGGGCTGACAGATACGCAGTATTTT. The chain joins TRBV3-1 (or the pseudogene TRBV3-2) to TRBJ2-3, with 8 bases matching TRBD2. V lost 4 bases and J lost 3; bases outside the gene matches: 6. The germline gives CDR1 LGHDT, CDR2 YNNKEL (reference sequence). The CDR3 spans 15 residues.